The source of this TCR beta chain is a study of T-cell reconstitution after alpha-beta-depleted transplantation in children. Overall study results and limits: One year post-transplant, T-cell counts and diversity were largely derived from T cells produced anew.

The TCRbeta library was prepared with unique molecular identifiers. TCRdb re-derived calls from the PCR reads in MiXCR, one entry per CDR3 protein. The sample lists about 980,000 distinct CDR3 sequences, around 30% occurring once. Comments on this clonotype: Its antigen is undetermined.

The receptor comes from a boy under two years old who had a stem cell transplant for SCID, so the T cells may come from the graft donor. The source material was PBMCs, mostly from graft donor cells, sampled 360 days after TCRalphabeta/CD19-depleted stem cell transplant.

CDR3 sequence (DNA): TGTGCCAGCAGACCCCGGCCCGCGGGGGGAGATACGCAGTATTTT. Translating it yields CASRPRPAGGDTQYF. The chain joins TRBV7-9 to TRBJ2-3; 8 nucleotides agree with TRBD2. CDR1 and CDR2 from the germline V gene are SEHNR and FQNEAQ (reference sequence). J gave up 5 bases and V 6 bases, and 10 bases lay outside the gene matches. This CDR3 region has 15 residues.